Each of the 17 T cell receptor beta chains below was sequenced from the same sample in a study of OX40 agonist ivuxolimab in advanced cancers. The data were produced by immunoSEQ multiplex PCR, yet TCRdb's version contains in-frame clones alone and is incomplete. The sample lists roughly 76,000 clones; 91% were seen once. Sequenced here: CD4+ or CD8+ T cells sorted from blood, sampled in a trial of the OX40 agonist ivuxolimab. These receptors were collected from an adult with an advanced solid tumor such as melanoma, head and neck, liver or kidney cancer.

The chain employs TRBV28 and TRBJ1-1; D unresolved. CDR1 and CDR2 (germline): MDHEN, SYDVKM. The CDR3 spans 13 residues. Trimming shortened V by 2 bases and J by 11 bases, and 15 bases separated the two germline ends. Here the CDR3 reads CASSLPRSGWAFF. Here the CDR3 DNA reads TGTGCCAGCAGTTTACCCAGATCTGGCTGGGCTTTCTTT.

The chain uses TRBV6-4 and TRBJ1-3; no reliable D call. Trimming stripped 0 bases from V and 4 bases from J, with 10 bases between. Germline V gene sequence: CDR1 MRHNA, CDR2 SNTAGT. This CDR3 has 15 residues. The CDR3 loop reads CASSDSPGPGNTIYF. The CDR3 DNA reads as TGTGCCAGCAGTGACTCGCCGGGCCCGGGAAACACCATATATTTT.

This sequence joins TRBV28 and TRBJ1-2, with D uncertain. V was cut by 5 bases and J by 4 bases, with 14 bases left in between. The germline gives CDR1 MDHEN, CDR2 SYDVKM. The CDR3 is 14 amino acids. The CDR3 DNA reads as TGTGCCAGCAGTATTCCCCAGGCGGCCTATGGCTACACCTTC. This translates into CASSIPQAAYGYTF.

The V call is TRBV7-2, the J call TRBJ2-7; 7 bases line up with TRBD1. V gave up 5 bases and J gave up 7 bases; unmatched junction bases: 8. Germline loops: CDR1 SGHTA, CDR2 FQGNSA. The CDR3 totals 13 residues. The CDR3, as DNA: TGTGCCAGCAGCGTAGACAGGGAACGGGAGCAGTACTTC. It is translated as CASSVDREREQYF.

The chain has TRBV28 and TRBJ1-2; 9 nucleotides match TRBD1. The V gene's germline CDR1 is MDHEN and CDR2 SYDVKM. The CDR3 has 13 residues. The ends lost 5 bases at V and 5 bases at J; junction bases unmatched: 3. The CDR3 spells CASSAGQGYGYTF. DNA for the CDR3: TGTGCCAGCAGTGCGGGACAGGGTTATGGCTACACCTTC.

The gene calls are TRBV5-5 and TRBJ2-3; D could derive from TRBD1 or TRBD2 (5 bases each). This CDR3 is 15 amino acids long. Germline values: CDR1 SGHKS, CDR2 YYEKEE (reference sequence). The V and J ends lost 0 bases and 4 bases respectively, with 12 bases between them. CDR3 nucleotides: TGTGCCAGCAGCTTGGGAGGGGCGGGTTCAGATACGCAGTATTTT. It yields the protein CASSLGGAGSDTQYF.

This chain connects TRBV5-1 to TRBJ2-1; possibly TRBD1 for D (6 bases). V lost 0 bases and J 9 bases, leaving 13 bases between the germline ends. Germline lookup yields CDR1 SGHRS and CDR2 YFSETQ. This CDR3 has 14 residues. This CDR3 is CASSLAMGAGEQFF. The CDR3 nucleotides are TGCGCCAGCAGCTTGGCCATGGGGGCCGGTGAGCAGTTCTTC. The whole variable domain, filled in from reference TRBV5-1 and TRBJ2-1, reads KAGVTQTPRYLIKTRGQQVTLSCSPISGHRSVSWYQQTPGQGLQFLFEYFSETQRNKGNFPGRFSGRQFSNSRSEMNVSTLELGDSALYLCASSLAMGAGEQFFGPGTRLTVL.

The V and J genes are TRBV15 and TRBJ2-7; no firm D call. There are 12 residues in the CDR3. CDR1 is LNHNV, CDR2 YYDKDF, per germline (reference sequence). The germline V and J ends were trimmed by 5 bases and 6 bases, with 11 bases remaining between them. In DNA form, the CDR3 reads TGTGCCACCAGCCTCGGTTTGGGCGAGCAGTACTTC. It codes for CATSLGLGEQYF. Supplemented by reference TRBV15 and TRBJ2-7, the full variable domain reads DAMVIQNPRYQVTQFGKPVTLSCSQTLNHNVMYWYQQKSSQAPKLLFHYYDKDFNNEADTPDNFQSRRPNTSFCFLDIRSPGLGDTAMYLCATSLGLGEQYFGPGTRLTVT.

This clone was picked up one time. V is TRBV11-3 and J is TRBJ2-2; unclear D gene. V lost 5 bases to trimming and J lost 1 base, with 14 bases between them. The CDR3 is 16 residues long. CDR1 is SGHNT and CDR2 is YENEEA in the germline V gene. The CDR3 protein is CASSAPVQGNTGELFF. The CDR3 DNA is TGTGCCAGCAGCGCCCCGGTTCAAGGGAACACCGGGGAGCTGTTTTTT.

The rearrangement uses TRBV4-1 and TRBJ1-2; no clear D. Germline V gene lookup returns CDR1 MGHRA and CDR2 YSYEKL. CDR3 length equals 16 residues. V lost 1 base, J lost 0 bases, and 12 bases lay in between. The CDR3: CASSQGNALANYGYTF. Here the CDR3 DNA reads TGCGCCAGCAGCCAAGGGAATGCACTAGCTAACTATGGCTACACCTTC.

The rearrangement links TRBV4-3 to TRBJ2-3; 15 bases fit TRBD2. CDR3 length equals 19 residues. V was pared by 4 bases and J by 1 base, with 9 bases of the junction left unmatched. CDR1 LGHNA and CDR2 YSLEER come from the germline V gene. The CDR3 DNA reads TGCGCCAGCAGCCGATCAGGACTAGCGGGAGGGCCACGCACAGATACGCAGTATTTT. Protein product: CASSRSGLAGGPRTDTQYF.

This clone was detected only once. The rearrangement uses TRBV5-4 and TRBJ2-3; the D gene is possibly TRBD2 (6 bases). CDR1 and CDR2 (germline): SGHNT, YYREEE (reference sequence). There are 16 residues in the CDR3. Trimming removed 4 bases from V and 2 bases from J, with 17 bases in between. The CDR3 region is CASSLRLGGTTDTQYF. CDR3 bases: TGTGCCAGCAGCCTTAGACTAGGCGGGACCACAGATACGCAGTATTTT.

The chain links TRBV4-3 to TRBJ2-5; 7 nucleotides align to TRBD2. Germline-derived CDR1 and CDR2 are LGHNA and YSLEER. The CDR3 covers 17 residues. V shed 4 bases, J shed 1 base, and the junction held 12 bases outside the gene matches. CDR3 in amino acids: CASSPTSDGRTQETQYF. The CDR3 DNA is TGCGCCAGCAGCCCAACCTCGGACGGGAGGACCCAAGAGACCCAGTACTTC.

The rearrangement joins TRBV19 to TRBJ1-2; D unresolved. Germline V gene lookup returns CDR1 LNHDA and CDR2 SQIVND (reference sequence). V dropped 3 bases and J dropped 4 bases, with 12 bases sitting between them. The CDR3 totals 14 residues. CDR3 protein: CASSIGQAGYGYTF. CDR3 nucleotides: TGTGCCAGTAGTATCGGGCAGGCAGGCTATGGCTACACCTTC.

The chain couples TRBV9 to TRBJ2-3, with 8 bases fitting TRBD2. The CDR3 sequence is 19 residues long. With V trimmed by 3 bases and J by 5 bases, 20 bases remained unmatched. Germline CDR1 is SGDLS and CDR2 is YYNGEE. In nucleotides, the CDR3 is TGTGCCAGCAGCGAGGTCCCTGTCTTTAGCGGGATGGGGGGAGATACGCAGTATTTT. This encodes CASSEVPVFSGMGGDTQYF.

The chain is built from TRBV28 and TRBJ2-5; the D gene could be TRBD1 or TRBD2 (6 bases each). Between the trimmed V and J ends, which lost 6 bases and 5 bases, there was a span of 16 bases. The germline gives CDR1 MDHEN, CDR2 SYDVKM. This CDR3 contains 14 residues. CDR3 sequence (DNA): TGTGCCAGCAGAACTCCACAGGGAGGCGAGACCCAGTACTTC. It yields the protein CASRTPQGGETQYF.

This clone appeared once. The gene calls are TRBV4-1 and TRBJ2-2; D is ambiguous. The germline gives CDR1 MGHRA, CDR2 YSYEKL. The germline V and J ends were trimmed by 3 bases and 0 bases, with 11 bases remaining between them. This CDR3 is 16 amino acids long. The CDR3 is CASSQTRATNTGELFF. The CDR3 DNA sequence: TGCGCCAGCAGCCAGACCCGGGCCACGAACACCGGGGAGCTGTTTTTT.